This T cell receptor beta chain came from a study of cytomegalovirus exposure and HLA in healthy donors. Researchers ran the PCR with 60 Vbeta and 13 Jbeta primers. Method: immunoSEQ multiplex PCR; TCRdb's copy keeps in-frame clones and lacks some. The sample yields about 120,000 clones, roughly three quarters seen once. Points on this clone: What it binds is unknown.

Germline lookup yields CDR1 MNHEY and CDR2 SMNVEV (reference sequence). Trimming removed 2 bases from V and 4 bases from J; junction bases left unmatched: 5. There are 16 residues in the CDR3. General study points: Prediction of most subjects' HLA-A and HLA-B alleles by TCR beta sequences was reportedly accurate. Available immune exposure information covered CMV serostatus only.

This chain uses TRBV27 with TRBJ1-2, with 12 bases lining up with TRBD1. This clonotype was obtained from a man aged 50-60 years in good health and CMV-seropositive. Sequencing was done on a sample of PBMCs. The CDR3 sequence: CASSLIRDRGLYGYTF. CDR3 bases: TGTGCCAGCAGTTTAATCCGGGACAGGGGGCTCTATGGCTACACCTTC.